This T cell receptor (beta chain) was obtained from a study of blood T cell repertoires in COVID-19 (dated by TCRdb to about 2020). Regarding the complete study: Collaborator samples came from the United States, Italy and Spain and covered acute and convalescent phases of COVID-19. The prospective study material was composed of cDNA or gDNA derived from T cells, B-cell-depleted T cells, or PBMCs. Subjects who had been exposed to COVID-19, were actively infected with it, or had recovered from it provided the deeply sampled blood TCRbeta repertoires that made up the dataset. The repertoires were released in a freely available public database intended as a resource for research on the immune response to SARS-CoV-2. The samples were drawn from the first 160 participants of the ongoing ImmuneRACE study and from over 950 subjects provided by 6 global collaborators. Sample metadata almost always included a de-identified subject ID, COVID-19 status, age in years and sex. Where available, HLA class I and class II types were obtained from metadata supplied by the sample provider rather than from assay-based typing. Results and caveats for the whole study, not just this receptor: The quantity of clinical and demographic metadata differed by source and by participant and was supplied without curation.

This clone was seen a handful of times. Its binding antigen is unknown. Nothing much larger sits one base from this clone, and base qualities are not available. The collaborating institutions used their own protocols to collect whole blood in K2EDTA tubes. Collaborator samples were shipped for TCRbeta analysis as frozen whole blood, isolated PBMCs, or DNA extracted from either sample type. The CDR3, cysteine through phenylalanine, is 13 amino acids long. The entry retains the CDR3 DNA only, 39 bases that are in frame from base 1. V has 7 bases trimmed and J has 7 bases trimmed; junction bases matching no gene number 7. Reading the germline V gene (reference sequence) gives CDR1 PRHDT and CDR2 FYEKMQ. The immunoSEQ Assay, a bias-controlled multiplex PCR, was used to amplify TCRbeta CDR3 regions from genomic DNA. Regarding the original processing steps: The number of nucleated cells in each sample was estimated by amplification of reference gene primers within the assay. To quantify the absolute abundance of each unique TCRbeta CDR3 rearrangement, sequence reads were collapsed and filtered. Productive Simpson clonality was computed per sample as the square root of Simpson's diversity index over productive rearrangements. In its TCRdb copy, this immuneACCESS table keeps in-frame sequences only and misses some clones. Where compared with another copy, unresolved V genes explain less than half of these, and the others have no known cause. V, J and clone size are those of that table, while D and trimming were read from the DNA. Present in this sample are roughly 150,000 clones, roughly four fifths of which were seen just once. The ten largest clones represent approximately 2% of the sample.

This TCR was recovered from a woman aged 80 or older with acute or convalescent COVID-19. The chain is encoded by TRBV13 joined to TRBJ1-1; 9 bases in between match TRBD1. The sequenced sample consisted of peripheral blood. The DNA sequence is as follows: TGTGCCAGCACACAGGACAGGGGCGGTGAAGCTTTCTTT. This translates into CASTQDRGGEAFF.